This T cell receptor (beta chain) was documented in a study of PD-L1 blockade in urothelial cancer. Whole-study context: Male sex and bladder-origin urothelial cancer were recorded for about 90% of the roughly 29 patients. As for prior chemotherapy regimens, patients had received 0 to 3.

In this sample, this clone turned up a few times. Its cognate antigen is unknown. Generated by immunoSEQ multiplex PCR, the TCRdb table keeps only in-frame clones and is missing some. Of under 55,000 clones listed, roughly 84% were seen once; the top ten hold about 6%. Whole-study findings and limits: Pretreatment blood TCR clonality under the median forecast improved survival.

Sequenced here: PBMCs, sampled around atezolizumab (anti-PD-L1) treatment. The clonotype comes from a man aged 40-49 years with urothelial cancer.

For the CDR3, the DNA is TGTGCCAGCAGCTTGCAGGGGGGTACTGAAGCTTTCTTT. This gives the protein CASSLQGGTEAFF. The chain couples TRBV5-6 to TRBJ1-1, with TRBD1 matching over 7 bases. Trimming at V came to 1 base and at J to 5 bases, leaving 2 bases not matched to a gene. CDR1 is SGHDT and CDR2 is YYEEEE in the germline V gene. The CDR3 has 13 residues.